Sequencing of this T cell receptor (beta chain) was carried out in a study of blood T cell repertoires in COVID-19. Overall study context: The origin of the acute and convalescent COVID-19 samples was the United States, Italy and Spain.

Using immunoSEQ multiplex PCR, the repertoire was profiled, and TCRdb retains in-frame clones only, with some absent. This table has 25,000 to 30,000 clones, roughly 91% appearing once. Germline V gene lookup returns CDR1 SGHRS and CDR2 YFSETQ. J lost 8 bases, V lost 5 bases, and 13 bases had no gene match. The CDR3 runs 15 residues. This chain links TRBV5-1 with TRBJ1-2; 9 bases map to TRBD1. Sequencing used peripheral blood. The receptor's source is a man between 65 and 79 years old with active COVID-19. The CDR3 loop reads CASSSQPPGQGGYTF. DNA of the CDR3: TGCGCCAGCAGTTCACAACCTCCGGGACAGGGCGGCTACACCTTC.